This paragraph reports one T cell receptor beta chain. A much bigger clone sits one base away, suggesting this may be a read error. Trimming at V came to 8 bases and at J to 2 bases, leaving 14 bases not matched to a gene. The germline gives CDR1 DFQATT, CDR2 SNEGSKA (reference sequence). This CDR3 is 16 amino acids long. With a J-beta primer mix and a sample-barcoded 5' primer, a second PCR ran about 6 to 11 cycles. Each CDR3 protein gets one entry after TCRdb re-called the 5' RACE reads with MiXCR. The table has some 1.5 million distinct CDR3 sequences, roughly 27% seen once; the top ten hold around 7.7%. Each donor was a healthy Caucasian individual from Russia, aged roughly 6 to 95. Peripheral blood was drawn, ten milliliters per donor. This sample is part of a study of blood T cells in healthy people across ages.

The rearrangement uses TRBV20-1 and TRBJ2-1; the match to TRBD2 covers 8 bases. The sequenced sample was blood. This TCR was sampled from a woman aged 25-40 years in good health. This CDR3 reads CSTVPASGSAYNEQFF. The CDR3 bases are TGCAGTACTGTACCGGCGAGCGGGAGTGCCTACAATGAGCAGTTCTTC.